The rows below give T cell receptor beta chains drawn from one sample of a study of identical twins. From the 5' RACE reads, TCRdb called clonotypes with MiXCR, one entry per CDR3 protein. This table holds 1.5 million or so distinct CDR3 sequences, around a third found once. Sequencing was performed on cord blood. The receptors derive from a newborn girl in good health. Each CDR3 is given with its conserved first and last residue. The D gene is left open where the match is weak. The size of a clone is reported for some rows only, either as once, few or many, or as a class for expanded clones.

TRBD2	-	TRBJ2-2	TRBV12-3/TRBV12-4	CASSSQGGGVAGELFF	TGTGCCAGCAGTTCCCAGGGCGGGGGTGTCGCCGGGGAGCTGTTTTTT
-	-	TRBJ1-5	TRBV21-1	CASSKGRTVNQPQHF	TGTGCCAGCAGCAAAGGCCGAACGGTCAATCAGCCCCAGCATTTT
-	many	TRBJ2-4	TRBV29-1	CSVETWRASSRGNIQYF	TGCAGCGTTGAGACATGGCGGGCATCCAGTAGGGGAAACATTCAGTACTTC
-	-	TRBJ1-3	TRBV29-1	CSVGSASGNTIYF	TGCAGCGTTGGATCCGCCTCTGGAAACACCATATATTTT
TRBD1	few	TRBJ1-2	TRBV4-1	CASSQGQGLAYGYTF	TGCGCCAGCAGCCAAGGACAGGGGTTGGCCTATGGCTACACCTTC
TRBD2	-	TRBJ2-7	TRBV20-1	CSARDVREGSYEQYF	TGCAGTGCTAGAGATGTGAGGGAGGGTTCCTACGAGCAGTACTTC
TRBD1	-	TRBJ2-7	TRBV12-3/TRBV12-4	CASSPRQGDFCEQYF	TGTGCCAGCAGTCCAAGACAGGGGGACTTTTGCGAGCAGTACTTC
-	-	TRBJ1-1	TRBV5-1	CASSETGHTIRGAFF	TGCGCCAGCAGCGAAACGGGACACACGATCAGAGGAGCTTTCTTT
TRBD2	few	TRBJ2-3	TRBV5-4	CASRLAFSTDTQYF	TGTGCCAGCAGACTAGCGTTTAGCACAGATACGCAGTATTTT
-	-	TRBJ2-3	TRBV6-2/TRBV6-3	CASKLGGSDTQYF	TGTGCCAGCAAGTTGGGGGGCTCAGATACGCAGTATTTT
-	-	TRBJ2-7	TRBV11-2	CASSFVLRGGSYEQYF	TGTGCCAGCAGCTTTGTTCTCCGGGGCGGATCCTACGAGCAGTACTTC
-	-	TRBJ2-7	TRBV5-1	CASSNPPLAVSYNEQYF	TGCGCCAGCAGCAATCCCCCACTAGCAGTCTCCTACAATGAGCAGTACTTC
TRBD2	few	TRBJ2-5	TRBV6-2/TRBV6-3	CASRSPSGGPYQETQYF	TGTGCCAGCAGATCTCCTAGCGGGGGGCCTTACCAAGAGACCCAGTACTTC
TRBD2	few	TRBJ2-3	TRBV2	CASSAGTSDDTQYF	TGTGCCAGCAGCGCCGGGACTAGCGACGATACGCAGTATTTT
TRBD1	-	TRBJ1-5	TRBV20-1	CSARGDRGPNQPQHF	TGCAGTGCTAGAGGGGACAGGGGGCCGAATCAGCCCCAGCATTTT
-	few	TRBJ1-2	TRBV2	CASTTTPNYGYTF	TGTGCCAGCACCACGACACCGAACTATGGCTACACCTTC
TRBD1	-	TRBJ1-1	TRBV20-1	CSARGSGGWNTEAFF	TGCAGTGCTAGAGGGTCAGGGGGTTGGAACACTGAAGCTTTCTTT
TRBD2	few	TRBJ2-1	TRBV6-2/TRBV6-3	CASSYLRKLAEFSSYNEQFF	TGTGCCAGCAGTTACCTCCGTAAACTAGCGGAGTTCAGCTCCTACAATGAGCAGTTCTTC
-	few	TRBJ1-2	TRBV6-5	CASSYGGRKYGYTF	TGTGCCAGCAGTTACGGGGGGCGCAAGTATGGCTACACCTTC
TRBD1	-	TRBJ2-1	TRBV13	CASRLTGGVVYNEQFF	TGTGCCAGCAGACTCACAGGGGGAGTCGTCTACAATGAGCAGTTCTTC
-	-	TRBJ1-2	TRBV11-2	CASSSIRQGENYGYTF	TGTGCCAGCAGCTCAATAAGGCAGGGTGAGAACTATGGCTACACCTTC
TRBD1	-	TRBJ2-3	TRBV28	CASSLSPRTGSTDTQYF	TGTGCCAGCAGTTTAAGTCCCAGGACAGGCAGCACAGATACGCAGTATTTT
-	-	TRBJ2-6	TRBV12-3/TRBV12-4	CASPTGANVLTF	TGTGCCAGCCCGACTGGGGCCAACGTCCTGACTTTC
-	-	TRBJ1-4	TRBV10-3	CAISERDSNEKLFF	TGTGCCATCAGTGAGCGAGACAGTAATGAAAAACTGTTTTTT
TRBD1	-	TRBJ1-2	TRBV10-3	CAMTGGYGYTF	TGTGCCATGACAGGGGGCTATGGCTACACCTTC
-	many	TRBJ1-6	TRBV27	CASSLVSYNSPLHF	TGTGCCAGCAGTTTGGTCTCCTATAATTCACCCCTCCACTTT
TRBD2	-	TRBJ2-1	TRBV25-1	CASGEYLAGGSYNEQFF	TGTGCCAGCGGTGAATACCTAGCGGGGGGGTCCTACAATGAGCAGTTCTTC
TRBD2	-	TRBJ2-3	TRBV7-9	CASSPQLARTDTQYF	TGTGCCAGCAGCCCCCAACTAGCGCGCACAGATACGCAGTATTTT
-	few	TRBJ2-3	TRBV5-1	CASSLEGERWDTQYF	TGCGCCAGCAGCTTGGAAGGGGAGAGGTGGGATACGCAGTATTTT
-	-	TRBJ2-1	TRBV5-1	CASCLVAAYNEQFF	TGCGCCAGCTGTCTGGTGGCAGCCTACAATGAGCAGTTCTTC
-	-	TRBJ2-1	TRBV7-9	CASSPGAEQFF	TGTGCCAGCAGCCCAGGCGCTGAGCAGTTCTTC
TRBD1	few	TRBJ1-6	TRBV25-1	CASCGTGYNSPLHF	TGTGCCAGCTGTGGGACAGGGTATAATTCACCCCTCCACTTT
-	-	TRBJ2-5	TRBV4-1	CASNQVAGPRYNEQYF	TGCGCCAGCAACCAAGTTGCGGGACCCAGATACAATGAGCAGTACTTC
TRBD2	-	TRBJ2-5	TRBV3-1	CASSLIAGGSEQYF	TGTGCCAGCAGCCTGATAGCGGGAGGGAGTGAGCAGTACTTC
-	-	TRBJ2-3	TRBV12-3/TRBV12-4	CASSSRFGPDTQYF	TGTGCCAGCAGCTCCCGGTTCGGCCCAGATACGCAGTATTTT
TRBD2	few	TRBJ2-3	TRBV5-1	CASSSSWSSGSTDTQYF	TGCGCCAGCAGCTCGTCGTGGTCTAGCGGGAGCACAGATACGCAGTATTTT
-	-	TRBJ2-1	TRBV7-2	CASSYYIGEQFF	TGTGCCAGCAGCTACTATATAGGTGAGCAGTTCTTC
-	few	TRBJ2-2	TRBV3-1	CASRPVARGFTGELFF	TGTGCCAGCAGGCCTGTGGCCAGGGGATTCACCGGGGAGCTGTTTTTT
-	few	TRBJ2-1	TRBV5-1	CASRQGLSINEQFF	TGCGCCAGCCGACAAGGACTAAGTATCAATGAGCAGTTCTTC
-	-	TRBJ1-5	TRBV20-1	CSARERGASQPQHF	TGCAGTGCTAGAGAGCGGGGGGCAAGTCAGCCCCAGCATTTT
-	-	TRBJ2-1	TRBV6-1	CASSETVNEQFF	TGTGCCAGCAGTGAAACGGTCAATGAGCAGTTCTTC
TRBD2	few	TRBJ2-3	TRBV11-2	CASSWGLPFTDTQYF	TGTGCCAGCAGCTGGGGACTACCTTTCACAGATACGCAGTATTTT